The source of this T cell receptor (beta chain) is a study of OX40 agonist ivuxolimab in advanced cancers. The overall study: Past anti-PD-1, anti-PD-L1 or anti-CTLA-4 therapy was accepted, and 40% had received some.

The germline V gene has CDR1 SGHNT and CDR2 YENEEA. Trimming at V came to 3 bases and at J to 5 bases, leaving 7 bases not matched to a gene. This CDR3 has 14 residues. To note about this clone: Its antigen is unidentified.

Assay: immunoSEQ multiplex PCR; the TCRdb copy retains only in-frame clones and omits some. This sample has about 14,000 clones, with about 78% found just once. Study-level results: Clonal expansion was among the lowest in partial responders at 0.1-3.0 mg/kg, especially CD8+.

The chain is built from TRBV11-3 and TRBJ2-7; TRBD2 matches 7 bases. Material: CD4+ or CD8+ T cells sorted from blood, obtained in a trial of the OX40 agonist ivuxolimab. The sequence derives from an adult with an advanced solid tumor such as melanoma, head and neck, liver or kidney cancer. The CDR3: CASSFGQAGNEQYF. CDR3 in DNA: TGTGCCAGCAGCTTCGGGCAAGCGGGGAACGAGCAGTACTTC. The full variable domain, in which reference TRBV11-3 and TRBJ2-7 provide the parts outside the CDR3, is EAGVVQSPRYKIIEKKQPVAFWCNPISGHNTLYWYLQNLGQGPELLIRYENEEAVDDSQLPKDRFSAERLKGVDSTLKIQPAELGDSAVYLCASSFGQAGNEQYFGPGTRLTVT.